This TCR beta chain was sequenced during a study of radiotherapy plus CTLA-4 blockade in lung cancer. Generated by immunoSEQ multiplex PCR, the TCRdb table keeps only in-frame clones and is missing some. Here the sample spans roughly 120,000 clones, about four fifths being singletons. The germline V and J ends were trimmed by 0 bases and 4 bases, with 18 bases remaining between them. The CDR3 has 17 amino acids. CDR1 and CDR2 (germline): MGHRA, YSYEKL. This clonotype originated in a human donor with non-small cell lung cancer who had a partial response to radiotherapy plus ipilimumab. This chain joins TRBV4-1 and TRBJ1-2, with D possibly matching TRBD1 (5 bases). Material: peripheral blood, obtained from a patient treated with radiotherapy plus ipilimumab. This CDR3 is CASSQDSGAGKSYGYTF. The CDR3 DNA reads TGCGCCAGCAGCCAAGATAGCGGGGCAGGCAAGAGCTATGGCTACACCTTC.